This T cell receptor beta chain is from a study of blood T cells in healthy people across ages (dated by TCRdb to the mid-2010s). In the study overall: In model experiments, template switching captured roughly one uniquely barcoded TCR beta cDNA molecule for every two T cells. Two additional independent replicas of 1 million unique cDNA reads from the same blood draw were analyzed for two donors (one aged 18 to 30 and one aged 80 or older). To track age-related changes in TCR beta repertoire diversity, the study relied on deep sequencing normalized with unique cDNA molecular identifiers. To avoid experimental bias, donors of different ages were randomly spread across the sequencing lanes. Four age groups were formed from the donors: young (average roughly 16 years), middle-aged (approximately 39), aged (62) and long-lived (less than 85). Paper-wide results and their limitations: Since profiling was done on bulk unsorted PBMCs, naive and antigen-experienced compartments could not be conclusively compared. Observed TCR beta diversity correlated strongly with the percentage of naive T cells measured by flow cytometry. Compared with the aged group, the long-lived group had more naive CD4+ T cells, fewer expanded clones and increased TCR diversity, suggesting age selection. Estimates of total diversity based on one million sequenced T cells were considered lower bounds and underestimates. Observed TCR beta diversity per million T cells fell roughly linearly with age, and a significant reduction was already apparent by age roughly 40. The CMV infection status of donors was not known, potentially confounding age-related changes in expanded clonotypes.

The donors were around 39 Caucasian individuals from Russia, aged 6 to 90 years, who were systemically healthy. Each donor gave 9.5 to 10 milliliters of peripheral blood, drawn into EDTA-treated Vacutainer tubes. Ficoll-Paque density-gradient centrifugation was used to isolate PBMCs, with at least 6.5 million per sample. Total RNA was extracted from PBMCs with Trizol reagent, with at least 5 micrograms obtained per sample. For every donor, an aliquot of PBMCs went through flow cytometry to measure the percentages of naive CD45RAhigh/CD27high T cells. Libraries were made using 5' RACE. TCRdb records Illumina HiSeq 2500 as the sequencer. A second PCR of about 7 to 12 cycles was performed with a sample-barcoded 5' primer and a J-beta primer mix. A template-switch 5' adaptor carrying 12 random nucleotides introduced a unique molecular identifier onto each TCR beta cDNA molecule. At least 2.5 million CDR3-containing paired-end reads were obtained from each sample. The Mint cDNA synthesis kit, primed by a TRBC-specific oligonucleotide, was used to synthesize first-strand cDNA from all RNA. Following uracil-DNA glycosylase treatment, all cDNA underwent a first 18-cycle PCR with the universal primers M1SS and BC2_uni_R. On the study's bioinformatics: For normalization, 1 million high-quality reads, each with a distinct molecular identifier, were randomly selected from each sample. Instead of being binned into consensus sequences, reads that shared molecular identifiers were thrown out. MiTCR, run with a Q25 quality threshold and the strictest error-elimination algorithm, handled CDR3 identification, clonotype clustering and error correction. Lower-bound total TCR beta diversity was estimated with a nonparametric unseen species model using Euler transformation. TCRdb reran the public reads through fastp at Q25 and MiXCR, keeping productive beta chains. Rows are unified per CDR3 protein, each entry keeping the most common DNA and genes. V and J calls and clone size were set by TCRdb, not the authors. This sample comprises roughly 800,000 distinct CDR3 sequences, over 45% of them detected only once. In total, the top ten clones hold about 20% of the sample.

The germline V gene gives CDR1 as SGDLS and CDR2 as YYNGEE. The CDR3 has 13 amino acids, counting the end cysteine and phenylalanine. Only the CDR3 part of the read is kept: 39 bases, read in frame from the first base. V is reduced by 0 bases and J by 7 bases, leaving a spacing of 11 bases between them. Comment on this clonotype: What this receptor recognizes is not known. No much larger clone exists at a distance of one base, and base qualities are not known.

The sequence was obtained from a man aged 25-45 years in good health. The source material was blood. The receptor chain draws on TRBV9 and TRBJ2-7; the D gene assignment is ambiguous. The DNA reads TGTGCCAGCAGCGTAGTTGCCGGTGGTGAGCAGTACTTC. Its amino acids are CASSVVAGGEQYF.